This T cell receptor beta chain came from a study of CD8+CD57+ T cells in acquired aplastic anemia. TCR beta VDJ and CDR3 were profiled, and genomic DNA was the template. TCRdb used MiXCR to reprocess the reads, holding one entry per CDR3 protein. The profile shows over 200,000 distinct CDR3 sequences, 61% of them singletons. Of note for this clonotype: Antigen: not known.

Study-wide results and caveats: Some 29 shared CD8+ CDR3s appeared highly expressed within patients' immunodominant clones.

The clonotype comes from a human donor in good health. The sequencing input was sorted CD4+, CD8+, or CD8+CD57+ T cells (not recorded which) from PBMCs.

The chain's CDR3 is CATSDLKRGDNEQFF. As DNA, the CDR3 is TGTGCCACCAGTGATTTAAAGAGGGGTGACAATGAGCAGTTCTTC. This sequence joins TRBV24-1 and TRBJ2-1; either TRBD1 or TRBD2 may fit D (5 bases each). V was cut by 1 base and J by 5 bases, with 11 bases left in between. Germline loops: CDR1 KGHDR, CDR2 SFDVKD. This CDR3 has 15 amino acids.